What follows are 2 T cell receptor beta chains derived from one specimen sequenced in a study of glioma-infiltrating T cells. TCR alpha and beta CDR3 regions were amplified from RNA using iRepertoire nested multiplex PCR. TCRdb reprocessed the multiplex PCR reads with MiXCR, giving one entry per CDR3 protein. Of about 110,000 distinct CDR3 sequences detected, less than 30% appear once; the ten largest clones hold 35%. The specimen was glioma tissue, nonneoplastic brain tissue, or PBMCs (not recorded which). All receptors come from a human donor with low-grade glioma or glioblastoma, undergoing nonglioma brain surgery, or in good health (not recorded which).

This clonotype was observed at least ten times. The V call is TRBV6-2 or TRBV6-3, the J call TRBJ2-7; D possibly corresponds to TRBD2 (6 bases). The germline V gene encodes CDR1 MNHEY and CDR2 SVGEGT. V shed 8 bases and J shed 3 bases, with 17 bases lying between them. This CDR3 has 14 amino acids. The CDR3 is CASLKREDRYEQYF. CDR3 bases: TGTGCCAGCCTAAAGAGGGAGGACCGCTACGAGCAGTACTTC.

This clonotype was seen ten or more times. This chain connects TRBV6-4 to TRBJ1-2; TRBD1 matches 7 bases. The CDR3 is 14 residues long. J was trimmed by 8 bases and V by 0 bases; bases with no gene match: 6. CDR1 is MRHNA, CDR2 SNTAGT, per germline. CDR3 residues: CASSDSTGVGGYTF. CDR3 bases: TGTGCCAGCAGTGACTCCACAGGGGTAGGAGGCTACACCTTC.